The present TCR beta chain was sequenced within a study of cytomegalovirus exposure and HLA in healthy donors. Overall study findings and caveats: Most CMV-associated TCR beta chains were later found to appear HLA-restricted. Reportedly, a later analysis found an Asian-associated ancestry cluster had fewer N-insertions than the roughly 700-donor mean.

The PCR made use of 60 Vbeta and 13 Jbeta primers. Sequencing was performed with immunoSEQ multiplex PCR; in TCRdb, only in-frame clones are kept and a portion is missing. The data hold 150,000 to 200,000 clones, with 80% observed a single time. The CDR3 runs to 13 residues. The V gene's germline CDR1 is LNHDA and CDR2 SQIVND (reference sequence). V dropped 1 base and J dropped 9; count of bases not matched to a gene: 4. All donors participated as healthy donors of bone marrow. On this clone: Its target is not known.

The sequence derives from a boy aged 10-17 years in good health and CMV-seronegative. V gene TRBV19 combines with J gene TRBJ2-3, with 7 nucleotides matching TRBD1. Sequencing used PBMCs. This CDR3 reads CASSIAYRGTQYF. In DNA, the CDR3 is TGTGCCAGTAGTATAGCTTACAGGGGAACGCAGTATTTT. Full variable domain (rest looked up from reference TRBV19 and TRBJ2-3): DGGITQSPKYLFRKEGQNVTLSCEQNLNHDAMYWYRQDPGQGLRLIYYSQIVNDFQKGDIAEGYSVSREKKESFPLTVTSAQKNPTAFYLCASSIAYRGTQYFGPGTRLTVL.